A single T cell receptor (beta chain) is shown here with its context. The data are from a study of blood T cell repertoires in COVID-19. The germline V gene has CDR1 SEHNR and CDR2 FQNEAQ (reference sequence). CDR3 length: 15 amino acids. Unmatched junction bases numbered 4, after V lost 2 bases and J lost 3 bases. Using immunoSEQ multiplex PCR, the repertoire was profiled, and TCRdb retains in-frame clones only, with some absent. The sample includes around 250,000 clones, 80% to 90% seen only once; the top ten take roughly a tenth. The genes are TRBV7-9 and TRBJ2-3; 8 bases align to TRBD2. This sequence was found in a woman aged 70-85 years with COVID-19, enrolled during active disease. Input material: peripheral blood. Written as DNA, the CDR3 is TGTGCCAGCAGCTTAAGGGCTAGCGGGACAGATACGCAGTATTTT. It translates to CASSLRASGTDTQYF.